This T cell receptor beta chain appears in the sequencing data of a study of T cells in Graves' hyperthyroidism and ophthalmopathy. RNA transcripts yielded amplified TCR beta CDR3 regions. TCR CDR3 regions were first amplified by RT-PCR with HTBI primers. Using its own MiXCR run on the multiplex PCR reads, TCRdb lists one record per CDR3 protein. The repertoire holds around 350,000 distinct CDR3 sequences, with roughly 14% as singletons. Sequences were obtained from blood. This TCR was sampled from a woman aged 25 to 39 with Graves' ophthalmopathy.

The CDR3 loop reads CATSAPGHNTGELFF. CDR3 coding DNA: TGTGCCACCAGCGCCCCGGGACACAACACCGGGGAGCTGTTTTTT. The genes are TRBV15 and TRBJ2-2, with D perhaps matching TRBD1 (6 bases). This CDR3 comprises 15 residues. Germline V gene lookup returns CDR1 LNHNV and CDR2 YYDKDF (reference sequence). The V end was cut by 5 bases, the J end by 2 bases, with 12 bases between.